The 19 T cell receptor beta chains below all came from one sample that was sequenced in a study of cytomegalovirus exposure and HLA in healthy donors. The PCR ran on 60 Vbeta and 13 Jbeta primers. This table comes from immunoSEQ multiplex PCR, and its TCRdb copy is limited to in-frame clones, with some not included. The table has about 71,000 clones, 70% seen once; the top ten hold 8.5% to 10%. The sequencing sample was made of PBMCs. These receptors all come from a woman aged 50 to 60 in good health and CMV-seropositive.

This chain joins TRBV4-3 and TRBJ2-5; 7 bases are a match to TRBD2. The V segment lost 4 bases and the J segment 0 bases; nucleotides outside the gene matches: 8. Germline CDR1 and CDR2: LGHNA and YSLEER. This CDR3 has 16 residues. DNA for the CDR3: TGCGCCAGCAGCCTTCGTCTAGCGGAGTACCAAGAGACCCAGTACTTC. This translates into CASSLRLAEYQETQYF.

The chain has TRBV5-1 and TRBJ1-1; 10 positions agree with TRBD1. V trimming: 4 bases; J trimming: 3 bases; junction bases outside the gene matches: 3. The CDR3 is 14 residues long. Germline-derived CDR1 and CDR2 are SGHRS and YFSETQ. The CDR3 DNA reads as TGCGCCAGCAGCGTGGACAGGGGGGACACTGAAGCTTTCTTT. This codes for CASSVDRGDTEAFF.

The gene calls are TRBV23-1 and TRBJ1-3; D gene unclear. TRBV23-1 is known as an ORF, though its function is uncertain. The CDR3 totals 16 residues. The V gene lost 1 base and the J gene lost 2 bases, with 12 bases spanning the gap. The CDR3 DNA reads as TGCGCCAGCAGTCAATGGGAGGGTCTCACTGGAAACACCATATATTTT. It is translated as CASSQWEGLTGNTIYF.

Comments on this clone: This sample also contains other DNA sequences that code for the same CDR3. CDR3 in DNA: TGTGCCAGCAGTTACAGGGGGCTGAACACCGGGGAGCTGTTTTTT. It is translated as CASSYRGLNTGELFF. The V and J genes are TRBV6-5 and TRBJ2-2; 7 bases align to TRBD1. The CDR3 covers 15 residues. V shed 2 bases, J shed 1 base, and the junction held 1 base outside the gene matches. Germline loops: CDR1 MNHEY, CDR2 SVGAGI.

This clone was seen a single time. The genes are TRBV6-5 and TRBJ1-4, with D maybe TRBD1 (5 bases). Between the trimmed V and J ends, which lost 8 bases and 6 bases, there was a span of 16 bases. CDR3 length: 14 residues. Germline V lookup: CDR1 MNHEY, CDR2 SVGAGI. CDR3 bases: TGTGCCAGCGGAACGTGGGGACTGTATGAAAAACTGTTTTTT. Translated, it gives CASGTWGLYEKLFF.

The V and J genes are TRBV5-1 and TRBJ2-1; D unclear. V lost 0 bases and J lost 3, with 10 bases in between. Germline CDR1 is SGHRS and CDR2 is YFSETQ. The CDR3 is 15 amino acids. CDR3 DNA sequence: TGCGCCAGCAGCTTGGCCCCTCGTTACTACAATGAGCAGTTCTTC. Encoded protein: CASSLAPRYYNEQFF.

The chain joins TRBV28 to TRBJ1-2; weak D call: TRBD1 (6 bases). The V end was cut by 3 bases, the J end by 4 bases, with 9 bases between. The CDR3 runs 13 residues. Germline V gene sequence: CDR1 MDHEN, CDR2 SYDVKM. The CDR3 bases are TGTGCCAGCAGTTTCGACAGGCTCTATGGCTACACCTTC. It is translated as CASSFDRLYGYTF.

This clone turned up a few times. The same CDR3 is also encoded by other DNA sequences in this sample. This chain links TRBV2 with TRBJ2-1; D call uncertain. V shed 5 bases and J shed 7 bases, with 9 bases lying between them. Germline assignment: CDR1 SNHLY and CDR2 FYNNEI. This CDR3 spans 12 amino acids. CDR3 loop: CASSPNRNEQFF. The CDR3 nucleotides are TGTGCCAGCAGTCCAAACAGAAATGAGCAGTTCTTC.

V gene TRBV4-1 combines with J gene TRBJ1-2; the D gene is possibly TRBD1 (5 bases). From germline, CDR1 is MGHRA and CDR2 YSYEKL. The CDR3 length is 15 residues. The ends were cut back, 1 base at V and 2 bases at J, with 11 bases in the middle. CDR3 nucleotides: TGCGCCAGCAGCCAAGCGGGGGGGTTGAACTATGGCTACACCTTC. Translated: CASSQAGGLNYGYTF.

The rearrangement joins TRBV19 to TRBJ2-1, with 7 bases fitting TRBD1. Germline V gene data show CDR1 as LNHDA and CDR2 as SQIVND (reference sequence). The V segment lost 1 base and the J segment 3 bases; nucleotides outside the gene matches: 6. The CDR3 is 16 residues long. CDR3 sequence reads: CASSIGSRGIYNEQFF. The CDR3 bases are TGTGCCAGTAGTATAGGTTCCAGGGGGATCTACAATGAGCAGTTCTTC.

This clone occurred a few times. As DNA, the CDR3 is TGTGCCAGCAGTGGACTGAGTACGCAGTATTTT. Amino acid sequence: CASSGLSTQYF. V usage is TRBV6-5 and J usage is TRBJ2-3; D perhaps matches TRBD2 (5 bases). The CDR3 runs to 11 residues. Trimming shortened V by 5 bases and J by 8 bases, and 8 bases separated the two germline ends. Germline V gives CDR1 MNHEY, CDR2 SVGAGI.

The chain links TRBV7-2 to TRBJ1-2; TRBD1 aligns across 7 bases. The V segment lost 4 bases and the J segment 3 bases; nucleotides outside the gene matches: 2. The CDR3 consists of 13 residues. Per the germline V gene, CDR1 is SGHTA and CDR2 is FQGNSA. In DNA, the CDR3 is TGTGCCAGCAGCTATGACAGGGACTATGGCTACACCTTC. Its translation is CASSYDRDYGYTF.

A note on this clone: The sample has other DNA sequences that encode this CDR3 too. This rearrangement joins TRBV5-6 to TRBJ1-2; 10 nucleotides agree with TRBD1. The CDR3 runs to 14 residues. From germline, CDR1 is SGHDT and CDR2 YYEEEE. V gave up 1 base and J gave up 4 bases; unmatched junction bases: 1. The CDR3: CASSLRDRGYGYTF. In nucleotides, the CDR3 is TGTGCCAGCAGCTTGCGGGACAGGGGCTATGGCTACACCTTC.

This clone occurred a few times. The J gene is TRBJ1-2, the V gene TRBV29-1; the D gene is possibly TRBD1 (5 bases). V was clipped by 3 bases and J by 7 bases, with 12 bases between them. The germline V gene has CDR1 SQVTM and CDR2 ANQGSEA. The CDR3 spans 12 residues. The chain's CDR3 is CSVEAGDGGYTF. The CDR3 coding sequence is TGCAGCGTTGAGGCGGGGGACGGTGGCTACACCTTC.

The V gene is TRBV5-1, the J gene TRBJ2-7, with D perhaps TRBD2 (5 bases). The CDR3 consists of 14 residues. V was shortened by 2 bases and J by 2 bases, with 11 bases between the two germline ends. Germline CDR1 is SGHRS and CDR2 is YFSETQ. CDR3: CASSFEGTAYEQYF. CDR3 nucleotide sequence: TGCGCCAGCAGCTTCGAGGGAACGGCCTACGAGCAGTACTTC.

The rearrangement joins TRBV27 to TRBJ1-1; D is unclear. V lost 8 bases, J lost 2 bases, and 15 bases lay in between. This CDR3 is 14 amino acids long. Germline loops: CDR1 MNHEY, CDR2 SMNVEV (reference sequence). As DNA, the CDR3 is TGTGCCAGCGCCCTGAACCGAGGAAACACTGAAGCTTTCTTT. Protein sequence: CASALNRGNTEAFF.

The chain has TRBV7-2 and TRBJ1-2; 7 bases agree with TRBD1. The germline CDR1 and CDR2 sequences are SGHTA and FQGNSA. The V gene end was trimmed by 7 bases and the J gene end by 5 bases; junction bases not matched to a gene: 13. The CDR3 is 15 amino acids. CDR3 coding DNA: TGTGCCAGCACGCAAGGGCAGGGGGTTCAGTATGGCTACACCTTC. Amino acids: CASTQGQGVQYGYTF.

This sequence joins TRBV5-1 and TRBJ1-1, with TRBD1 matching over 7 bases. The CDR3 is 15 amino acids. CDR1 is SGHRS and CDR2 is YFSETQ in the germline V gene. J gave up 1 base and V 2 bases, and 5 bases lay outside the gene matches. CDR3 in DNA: TGCGCCAGCAGCTTTTCCGGGACAGAGAACACTGAAGCTTTCTTT. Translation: CASSFSGTENTEAFF.

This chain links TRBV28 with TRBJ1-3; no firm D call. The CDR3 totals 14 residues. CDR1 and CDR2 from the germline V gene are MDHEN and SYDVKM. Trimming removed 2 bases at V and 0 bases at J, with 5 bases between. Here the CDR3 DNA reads TGTGCCAGCAGTTTACAGTTCTCTGGAAACACCATATATTTT. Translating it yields CASSLQFSGNTIYF.